There are a few counts of the clone carrying this T cell receptor (beta chain). The antigen is not known. This sample was included in a study of naive and memory T cell subsets. Study-level results: RNA-based TCR counts may shift with T cell activation and differentiation. There was no ground truth to check naive and memory subset results.

Four subsets defined by CD45RA and CD27 were sorted after CD3, CD4, CD8 and live/dead staining. The beta constant-region primer was an equimolar mix of two oligonucleotides covering TRBC1 and TRBC2. Each CDR3 protein gets one entry after TCRdb re-called the UMI-ligation and nested PCR reads with MiXCR. The table shows about 85,000 distinct CDR3 sequences, with about an eighth occurring only once. The sequence came from a human donor in good health. Sequencing was carried out using central memory CD4+ T cells from blood.

In nucleotides, the CDR3 is TGCAGCGTTGAAGATCCGATGAGCGGGAGGGCCGGGGAGCTGTTTTTT. Residues: CSVEDPMSGRAGELFF. The chain employs TRBV29-1 and TRBJ2-2; TRBD2 matches 10 bases. The germline V gene has CDR1 SQVTM and CDR2 ANQGSEA. Trimming removed 0 bases from V and 6 bases from J; junction bases left unmatched: 7. The length of the CDR3 is 16 residues.